The next 4 T cell receptor beta chains were all read from a single sample in a study of glioma-infiltrating T cells after dendritic cell vaccination. Produced via immunoSEQ multiplex PCR; TCRdb's table is partial and in-frame only. The sample includes more than 55,000 clones, 85% to 90% of them seen just once. Time point defined: after dendritic cell vaccination, including at tumor progression/relapse. Sequences were derived from blood, sampled after dendritic cell vaccination. The source of these receptors is a human donor with glioblastoma.

J is TRBJ1-6 and V is TRBV19; no firm D call. The CDR3 sequence is 13 residues long. The V gene lost 10 bases and the J gene lost 3 bases, with 10 bases spanning the gap. Germline CDR1 is LNHDA and CDR2 is SQIVND (reference sequence). CDR3 region: CATQGGYNSPLHF. In DNA form, the CDR3 reads TGTGCCACGCAAGGAGGCTATAATTCACCCCTCCACTTT.

This rearrangement joins TRBV30 to TRBJ1-2; TRBD1 is a possible D gene (6 bases). This CDR3 has 14 residues. Germline V CDR1 and CDR2: GTSNPN, SVGIG (reference sequence). The V end was cut by 0 bases, the J end by 0 bases, with 8 bases between. The CDR3 loop reads CAWSVHRANYGYTF. In DNA, the CDR3 is TGTGCCTGGAGTGTACACAGGGCTAACTATGGCTACACCTTC.

The rearrangement joins TRBV19 to TRBJ1-1, with 7 bases fitting TRBD1. The CDR3 spans 13 residues. Trimming removed 4 bases from V and 6 bases from J; junction bases left unmatched: 5. Germline loops: CDR1 LNHDA, CDR2 SQIVND (reference sequence). In DNA form, the CDR3 reads TGTGCCAGTAGTACGACAGGGATCGCTGAAGCTTTCTTT. Encoded protein: CASSTTGIAEAFF.

The J gene is TRBJ2-1, the V gene TRBV4-3; 9 positions agree with TRBD1. V lost 1 base, J lost 9 bases, and 10 bases stayed unmatched. Germline assignment: CDR1 LGHNA and CDR2 YSLEER. This CDR3 has 16 residues. The CDR3 reads CASSQATGTGSIEQFF. The CDR3 region has the DNA TGCGCCAGCAGCCAAGCAACCGGGACAGGGAGTATTGAGCAGTTCTTC.